The T cell receptor (beta chain) described here comes from a study of T-cell reconstitution after alpha-beta-depleted transplantation in children. Findings and caveats of the study: There were reportedly several hundred expanded graft clones from which alpha-beta T cells came about two months after transplant. It was surviving recipient T cells and thymic progenitors that gave some patients high TCRbeta diversity at day 60.

It was with unique molecular identifiers that the TCRbeta library was prepared. TCRdb reanalysed the PCR reads using MiXCR and keeps one entry per CDR3 protein. The data show over 150,000 distinct CDR3 sequences, around 10% seen once. The germline V gene has CDR1 LGHDT and CDR2 YNNKEL (reference sequence). This CDR3 contains 14 residues. The V gene lost 1 base and the J gene lost 6 bases, with 10 bases spanning the gap. This clonotype was recorded at least ten times. Its antigen remains unknown. Sample: PBMCs, taken before TCRalphabeta/CD19-depleted stem cell transplant. The source of this sequence is a boy aged 2 to 10 with acute myeloid leukemia, due to receive a stem cell transplant. The chain carries TRBV3-1 and TRBJ1-5; D not resolved. CDR3 DNA: TGTGCCAGCAGCCAAGGACAAACCGCTCAGCCCCAGCATTTT. Encoded protein: CASSQGQTAQPQHF.